A few counts support the clone carrying this T cell receptor (beta chain). No antigen is known for it. TCRdb ran MiXCR on the reads and lists one entry per CDR3 protein. This sample has about 570,000 distinct CDR3 sequences; around two fifths occur once, and the top ten carry about 48%. This entry is derived from a study of T cell repertoires in cytomegalovirus infection. General study findings and limits: Cumulative frequency (of public TCR beta family members) identified carriers of CMV plus the relevant HLA.

The length of the CDR3 is 15 residues. V gave up 3 bases and J gave up 5 bases, with 14 bases separating them. Germline V gene lookup returns CDR1 SGHTA and CDR2 FQGNSA. The sequence was collected from a human donor in good health (CMV status not recorded). Some clones in this sample may be carry-over from other donors' samples. The material was cultured PBMCs, obtained from culture after CMV antigen stimulation. The rearrangement links TRBV7-2 to TRBJ2-1; possible D gene TRBD2, 5 bases. The CDR3 reads CASSLIRVGDNEQFF. The CDR3 nucleotides are TGTGCCAGCAGCTTGATCCGAGTCGGGGACAATGAGCAGTTCTTC.